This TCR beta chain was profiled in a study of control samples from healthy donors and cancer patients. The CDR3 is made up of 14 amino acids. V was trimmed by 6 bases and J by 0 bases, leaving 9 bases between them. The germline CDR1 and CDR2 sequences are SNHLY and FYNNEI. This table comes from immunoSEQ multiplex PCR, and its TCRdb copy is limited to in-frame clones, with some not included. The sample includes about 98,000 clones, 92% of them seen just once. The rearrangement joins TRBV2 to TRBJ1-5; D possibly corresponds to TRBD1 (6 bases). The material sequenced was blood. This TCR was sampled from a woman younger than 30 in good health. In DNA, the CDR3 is TGTGCCAGCAGCGGACAGTATAGCAATCAGCCCCAGCATTTT. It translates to CASSGQYSNQPQHF.